This T cell receptor beta chain was identified during a study of Ad26.COV2.S vaccination and SARS-CoV-2 variants. Study details: Recipients of Ad26.COV2.S got it intramuscularly, once or twice 56 days apart. The study's findings and limits: Quantification of TCR breadth and depth may have yielded underestimates of total T cell responses. For non-spike TCRs, breadth in vaccine recipients resembled that in placebo recipients.

Using immunoSEQ multiplex PCR, the repertoire was profiled, and TCRdb retains in-frame clones only, with some absent. The sample records fewer than 900,000 clones, more than 80% being singletons. Specified treatment: 15 to 20 received Ad26.COV2.S at low or high dose, single or two shots; 5 received placebo; per-sample allocation not given. The investigators took samples on day 63 after the first vaccine or placebo injection. Participants' vaccine, an Ad26 vector, delivered Wuhan-strain SARS-CoV-2 spike. Comment on this clone: Its matching antigen is unknown.

The CDR3 is 14 amino acids. V lost 0 bases and J 8 bases, leaving 11 bases between the germline ends. Germline V gives CDR1 SGHRS, CDR2 YFSETQ. The material was peripheral blood, obtained in a trial of Ad26.COV2.S vaccine versus placebo. The V call is TRBV5-1, the J call TRBJ1-4; D gene uncertain. This TCR was sampled from a person between 18 and 59 years old who received the Ad26.COV2.S COVID-19 vaccine or a placebo. CDR3 bases: TGCGCCAGCAGCTTGGGGGATATTGGGGAAAAACTGTTTTTT. It codes for CASSLGDIGEKLFF.